Presented here are 20 T cell receptor beta chains from one specimen sequenced in a study of T cell changes during pregnancy in multiple sclerosis. Assay: immunoSEQ multiplex PCR; the TCRdb copy retains only in-frame clones and omits some. The table records around 50,000 clones, approximately 92% of them present only once. The material was CD4+ T cells from peripheral blood mononuclear cells, obtained in the third trimester of pregnancy. These receptors were collected from a female donor with multiple sclerosis, enrolled in a pregnancy study.

The chain is built from TRBV6-5 and TRBJ2-7; TRBD2 aligns across 12 bases. Germline V CDR1 and CDR2: MNHEY, SVGAGI. The CDR3 loop spans 16 amino acids. Trimming removed 0 bases from V and 4 bases from J; junction bases left unmatched: 4. The DNA for the CDR3 is TGTGCCAGCAGTTACTCGACTAGCGGGAGTCCGTACGAGCAGTACTTC. It is translated as CASSYSTSGSPYEQYF.

The chain uses TRBV4-1 and TRBJ1-1; the match to TRBD1 covers 8 bases. Per the germline V gene, CDR1 is MGHRA and CDR2 is YSYEKL. Trimming took 3 bases from V and 0 from J; bases not matched to a gene: 9. This CDR3 is built from 17 residues. The CDR3 region has the DNA TGCGCCAGCAGCCACGACCGACAGGGGACTTTGAACACTGAAGCTTTCTTT. Its translation: CASSHDRQGTLNTEAFF.

The chain recombines TRBV7-6 with TRBJ2-7, with 7 bases matching TRBD1. The germline V gene has CDR1 SGHVS and CDR2 FNYEAQ. CDR3 length equals 15 residues. Unmatched junction bases numbered 8, after V lost 4 bases and J lost 2 bases. The CDR3 here is CASSSNDRVTYEQYF. In DNA, the CDR3 is TGTGCCAGCAGCTCGAACGACAGGGTTACCTACGAGCAGTACTTC.

V and J are TRBV7-8 and TRBJ2-7; TRBD1 is a possible D gene (7 bases). The V and J ends lost 0 bases and 3 bases respectively, with 12 bases between them. The CDR3 is 15 residues long. Looked up from germline, CDR1 is SGHVS and CDR2 is FQNEAQ. This chain's CDR3 is CASSLARGVYYEQYF. The CDR3 DNA reads TGTGCCAGCAGCTTAGCCAGGGGGGTCTACTACGAGCAGTACTTC.

This clone occurred a few times. This chain links TRBV29-1 with TRBJ2-3; 7 nucleotides agree with TRBD2. V lost 3 bases, J lost 4 bases, and 7 bases stayed unmatched. The CDR3 loop spans 14 amino acids. In germline, CDR1 is SQVTM, CDR2 ANQGSEA. In DNA form, the CDR3 reads TGCAGCGTTGAGGGGAGGGGTTCCGCAGATACGCAGTATTTT. It yields the protein CSVEGRGSADTQYF.

The chain employs TRBV5-1 and TRBJ2-3, with 10 bases fitting TRBD2. CDR3 size: 17 residues. Germline assignment: CDR1 SGHRS and CDR2 YFSETQ. V was clipped by 0 bases and J by 5 bases; unmatched bases: 9. The CDR3: CASSLAWLAGELDTQYF. In DNA form, the CDR3 reads TGCGCCAGCAGCTTGGCCTGGCTAGCGGGAGAGTTAGATACGCAGTATTTT.

The V call is TRBV5-4, the J call TRBJ1-2; 9 bases match TRBD1. The V gene end was trimmed by 5 bases and the J gene end by 8 bases; junction bases not matched to a gene: 7. Germline CDR1 and CDR2: SGHNT and YYREEE (reference sequence). This CDR3 contains 13 residues. This CDR3 reads CASRRDRVPGYTF. The CDR3, as DNA: TGTGCCAGCAGGAGGGACAGGGTACCCGGCTACACCTTC. Drawing the rest from reference TRBV5-4 and TRBJ1-2, the complete variable domain is ETGVTQSPTHLIKTRGQQVTLRCSSQSGHNTVSWYQQALGQGPQFIFQYYREEENGRGNFPPRFSGLQFPNYSSELNVNALELDDSALYLCASRRDRVPGYTFGSGTRLTVV.

V usage is TRBV4-2 and J usage is TRBJ2-7, with a tentative D call TRBD1 (6 bases). Germline V gene lookup returns CDR1 LGHNA and CDR2 YNFKEQ. Trimming cost V 0 bases and J 4 bases, with 13 bases left between them. This CDR3 comprises 15 residues. CDR3 nucleotide sequence: TGTGCCAGCAGCCAAGAGCTACAGGGAATATACGAGCAGTACTTC. Protein sequence: CASSQELQGIYEQYF.

This chain uses TRBV5-6 with TRBJ2-5; 9 nucleotides align to TRBD1. CDR1 and CDR2 from the germline V gene are SGHDT and YYEEEE. The CDR3 contains 16 residues. The J segment lost 1 base and the V segment lost 4 bases, leaving 8 bases of the junction unmatched. The DNA of the CDR3 is TGTGCCAGCAGCGCAGGGACAGGGAGCCTCCAAGAGACCCAGTACTTC. Protein: CASSAGTGSLQETQYF.

The rearrangement links TRBV5-1 to TRBJ2-3; 7 bases are shared with TRBD1. The CDR3 runs 16 residues. J gave up 1 base and V 1 base, and 6 bases lay outside the gene matches. Germline loops: CDR1 SGHRS, CDR2 YFSETQ. As DNA, the CDR3 is TGCGCCAGCAGCTTGTCAACAGGGGTAGGCACAGATACGCAGTATTTT. It specifies CASSLSTGVGTDTQYF.

The rearrangement links TRBV19 to TRBJ1-2; D not resolved. CDR1 and CDR2 from the germline V gene are LNHDA and SQIVND (reference sequence). Trimming pared 10 bases from V and 0 bases from J, leaving 24 bases between. The CDR3 has 17 residues. The CDR3 coding sequence is TGTGCCACCTCTCGGGTTGAGACGCATACTTCTAACTATGGCTACACCTTC. This translates into CATSRVETHTSNYGYTF.

The chain joins TRBV7-6 to TRBJ2-3, with 8 nucleotides matching TRBD2. The CDR3 runs 15 residues. CDR1 SGHVS and CDR2 FNYEAQ come from the germline V gene. V lost 5 bases, J lost 0 bases, and 4 bases stayed unmatched. The DNA of the CDR3 is TGTGCCAGCAGCGCCAGCGGGGGTAGCACAGATACGCAGTATTTT. Its translation is CASSASGGSTDTQYF.

The chain couples TRBV28 to TRBJ1-6, with 7 bases fitting TRBD1. In germline, CDR1 is MDHEN, CDR2 SYDVKM. The V and J ends lost 3 bases and 10 bases, in that order; junction bases with no gene match: 9. The CDR3 runs to 15 residues. The CDR3, as DNA: TGTGCCAGCAGTTTGCCCCAGGGGGTAGGATCACCCCTCCACTTT. Amino acids: CASSLPQGVGSPLHF.

The V gene is TRBV19, the J gene TRBJ2-5, with 9 bases fitting TRBD1. Germline CDR1 reads LNHDA; CDR2 reads SQIVND (reference sequence). With 3 bases clipped from V and 7 bases from J, the junction kept 9 bases outside the gene matches. The length of the CDR3 is 15 residues. CDR3 coding DNA: TGTGCCAGTAGTATCAACGACAGGGGGGGCGGGACCCAGTACTTC. The encoded protein is CASSINDRGGGTQYF.

The chain has TRBV19 and TRBJ1-2; D perhaps matches TRBD1 (6 bases). Germline V gene lookup returns CDR1 LNHDA and CDR2 SQIVND (reference sequence). This CDR3 comprises 16 residues. V dropped 5 bases and J dropped 0 bases, with 16 bases sitting between them. The CDR3 sequence is CASSPPGTPTNYGYTF. For the CDR3, the DNA is TGTGCCAGTAGTCCCCCCGGGACACCCACTAACTATGGCTACACCTTC.

The rearrangement joins TRBV7-2 to TRBJ2-7; D is uncertain. The CDR3 sequence is 13 residues long. V shed 1 base and J shed 6 bases, with 10 bases lying between them. Germline V gene data show CDR1 as SGHTA and CDR2 as FQGNSA. This CDR3 reads CASSLEPPSEQYF. As DNA, the CDR3 is TGTGCCAGCAGCTTAGAGCCTCCGAGCGAGCAGTACTTC.

The V and J genes are TRBV2 and TRBJ1-1; weak D call: TRBD1 (6 bases). Germline loops: CDR1 SNHLY, CDR2 FYNNEI. The V and J ends lost 8 bases and 6 bases respectively, with 19 bases between them. The CDR3 sequence is 14 residues long. CDR3 sequence reads: CASGRRDTSAEAFF. In nucleotides, the CDR3 is TGTGCCAGCGGCCGAAGGGACACGAGTGCTGAAGCTTTCTTT.

The V gene is TRBV19, the J gene TRBJ1-5; perhaps TRBD1 as D (6 bases). The CDR3 sequence is 14 residues long. V lost 5 bases to trimming and J lost 0 bases, with 8 bases between them. Per the germline V gene, CDR1 is LNHDA and CDR2 is SQIVND (reference sequence). The CDR3: CASSPGDSNQPQHF. CDR3 DNA sequence: TGTGCCAGTAGTCCAGGGGATAGCAATCAGCCCCAGCATTTT. The full variable domain, completed using reference TRBV19 and TRBJ1-5, is DGGITQSPKYLFRKEGQNVTLSCEQNLNHDAMYWYRQDPGQGLRLIYYSQIVNDFQKGDIAEGYSVSREKKESFPLTVTSAQKNPTAFYLCASSPGDSNQPQHFGDGTRLSIL.

The chain has TRBV7-2 and TRBJ2-5, with 7 nucleotides matching TRBD1. CDR1 SGHTA and CDR2 FQGNSA come from the germline V gene. This CDR3 is 15 amino acids long. V lost 5 bases and J lost 5; bases outside the gene matches: 11. The CDR3: CASSPMTGLGETQYF. CDR3 nucleotide sequence: TGTGCCAGCAGCCCCATGACAGGGTTGGGGGAGACCCAGTACTTC.

V gene TRBV7-9 combines with J gene TRBJ2-1; D remains ambiguous. V gave up 2 bases and J gave up 4 bases, with 15 bases separating them. Germline CDR1 and CDR2: SEHNR and FQNEAQ (reference sequence). This CDR3 comprises 16 residues. CDR3: CASSLSTKPLYNEQFF. In DNA form, the CDR3 reads TGTGCCAGCAGCTTATCTACCAAGCCCCTGTACAATGAGCAGTTCTTC.